This T cell receptor beta chain was captured in a study of T-cell memory formation after mild COVID-19. V was pared by 4 bases and J by 8 bases, with 18 bases of the junction left unmatched. CDR3 length: 17 amino acids. Germline CDR1 and CDR2: SGHRS and YFSETQ. Worth noting for this clonotype: The target antigen is unknown.

Regarding the study as a whole: Pre-infection memory showed some responding clones, and this suggested that cross-reactive memory joined.

Employing constant-segment primers, 5'RACE generated TCR alpha and TCR beta cDNA libraries bearing sample barcodes and UMIs. Each CDR3 protein is one row after TCRdb ran MiXCR on the 5' RACE reads. Among 350,000 to 500,000 distinct CDR3 sequences listed, 20% to 30% were seen once. Sequenced sample: PBMCs or a T cell subset sorted from them (not recorded which). The chain has TRBV5-1 and TRBJ2-1, with 7 bases lining up with TRBD1. The sequence was obtained from an adult woman who had mild COVID-19 (a few samples of this study predate the infection). Cell type and time point are not known. The CDR3 DNA follows: TGCGCCAGCAGCCTTGGTGAGAGGGGGCCGTTTAACGATGAGCAGTTCTTC. It specifies CASSLGERGPFNDEQFF.